This entry lists 12 T cell receptor beta chains sequenced from one sample in a study of OX40 agonist ivuxolimab in advanced cancers. Profiling relied on immunoSEQ multiplex PCR, and the TCRdb table lists in-frame clones only, not all of them. This sample has just over 20,000 clones, with 65% to 80% found just once. The starting material was CD4+ or CD8+ T cells sorted from blood, obtained in a trial of the OX40 agonist ivuxolimab. The receptors derive from an adult with an advanced solid tumor such as melanoma, head and neck, liver or kidney cancer.

This clone was counted a few times. This sequence joins TRBV5-1 and TRBJ2-2; D possibly matches TRBD1 or TRBD2 (5 bases each). This CDR3 has 13 residues. V gave up 4 bases and J gave up 6 bases, with 10 bases separating them. The germline V gene has CDR1 SGHRS and CDR2 YFSETQ. As DNA, the CDR3 is TGCGCCAGCAGCCGTGGGACCTCCGGGGAGCTGTTTTTT. Encoded protein: CASSRGTSGELFF.

This clone has just one count. The chain has TRBV6-4 and TRBJ2-2; TRBD1 matches 8 bases. Losses at the gene ends were 2 bases for V and 5 bases for J; bases not matched to a gene: 4. The CDR3 runs 15 residues. Germline assignment: CDR1 MRHNA and CDR2 SNTAGT. CDR3 in DNA: TGTGCCAGCAGTGACCCCGGACAGGGAACCGGGGAGCTGTTTTTT. It codes for CASSDPGQGTGELFF.

The chain employs TRBV9 and TRBJ2-5; possibly TRBD1 for D (5 bases). CDR1 and CDR2 (germline): SGDLS, YYNGEE. The CDR3 is made up of 13 amino acids. V lost 4 bases to trimming and J lost 5 bases, with 12 bases between them. The CDR3 DNA sequence: TGTGCCAGCAGCCAGAGCAGGGCCGAGACCCAGTACTTC. It translates to CASSQSRAETQYF.

The sample holds a few counts of this clone. The chain links TRBV7-3 to TRBJ1-1, with D uncertain. Germline loops: CDR1 SGHTA, CDR2 FQGTGA. Trimming cost V 5 bases and J 1 base, with 8 bases left between them. The CDR3 extends over 13 amino acids. The CDR3 loop is CASSPGPNTEAFF. In nucleotides, the CDR3 is TGTGCCAGCAGCCCCGGTCCGAACACTGAAGCTTTCTTT.

The chain couples TRBV9 to TRBJ1-1, with D possibly matching TRBD1 (5 bases). Germline V gene lookup returns CDR1 SGDLS and CDR2 YYNGEE. V lost 4 bases and J 8 bases, leaving 15 bases between the germline ends. The CDR3 contains 13 residues. The CDR3 coding sequence is TGTGCCAGCAGCTTGCAGGGATTATCAGAAGCTTTCTTT. It is translated as CASSLQGLSEAFF.

As concerns this clone: The same CDR3 also results from other DNA sequences found in this sample. This rearrangement joins TRBV5-1 to TRBJ2-3; D remains ambiguous. The CDR3 has 11 amino acids. Trimming pared 5 bases from V and 0 bases from J, leaving 1 base between. In germline, CDR1 is SGHRS, CDR2 YFSETQ. The CDR3 region is CASRSTDTQYF. DNA of the CDR3: TGCGCCAGCAGAAGCACAGATACGCAGTATTTT.

The chain joins TRBV5-4 to TRBJ2-3; weak D call: TRBD1 (5 bases). Germline CDR1 and CDR2: SGHNT and YYREEE (reference sequence). The CDR3 runs to 15 residues. V was clipped by 3 bases and J by 3 bases, with 14 bases between them. As DNA, the CDR3 is TGTGCCAGCAGCTCAGCAGGGATGGGGACAGATACGCAGTATTTT. Protein: CASSSAGMGTDTQYF.

The chain is built from TRBV5-1 and TRBJ1-3; D may be TRBD1 (5 bases). From germline, CDR1 is SGHRS and CDR2 YFSETQ. This CDR3 spans 13 amino acids. V dropped 2 bases and J dropped 11 bases, with 14 bases sitting between them. CDR3 in amino acids: CASSFTSGTPIYF. CDR3 DNA sequence: TGCGCCAGCAGCTTTACCTCAGGGACCCCCATATATTTT.

The CDR3 spells CASSSGQGRETQYF. The CDR3, as DNA: TGCGCCAGCAGCTCTGGACAGGGACGGGAGACCCAGTACTTC. V gene TRBV5-1 combines with J gene TRBJ2-5, with 8 bases lining up with TRBD1. CDR1 is SGHRS, CDR2 YFSETQ, per germline. With 3 bases clipped from V and 5 bases from J, the junction kept 6 bases outside the gene matches. The CDR3 runs 14 residues.

The V and J genes are TRBV9 and TRBJ2-3; 10 nucleotides align to TRBD2. The CDR3 contains 12 residues. J gave up 11 bases and V 2 bases, and 2 bases lay outside the gene matches. CDR1 is SGDLS and CDR2 is YYNGEE in the germline V gene. The CDR3 DNA is TGTGCCAGCAGCGTCCTAGCGGGGGTGCAGTATTTT. Its translation is CASSVLAGVQYF. Together with reference TRBV9 and TRBJ2-3, the CDR3 gives the full variable domain: DSGVTQTPKHLITATGQRVTLRCSPRSGDLSVYWYQQSLDQGLQFLIQYYNGEERAKGNILERFSAQQFPDLHSELNLSSLELGDSALYFCASSVLAGVQYFGPGTRLTVL.

The V call is TRBV18, the J call TRBJ2-7, with 7 bases lining up with TRBD2. The CDR3 is 16 amino acids. The V and J ends lost 2 bases and 0 bases, in that order; junction bases with no gene match: 7. Germline lookup yields CDR1 KGHSH and CDR2 LQKENI. The CDR3 DNA follows: TGTGCCAGCTCACCATATGGCGGGGGACCCTCCTACGAGCAGTACTTC. The encoded protein is CASSPYGGGPSYEQYF. Complete variable domain (other parts from reference TRBV18 and TRBJ2-7): NAGVMQNPRHLVRRRGQEARLRCSPMKGHSHVYWYRQLPEEGLKFMVYLQKENIIDESGMPKERFSAEFPKEGPSILRIQQVVRGDSAAYFCASSPYGGGPSYEQYFGPGTRLTVT.

This clone has just a few counts. For the CDR3, the DNA is TGTGCCAGCAGCTTTTTATCTCAAGCTTTCTTT. Translating it yields CASSFLSQAFF. This chain joins TRBV7-2 and TRBJ1-1; D is uncertain. Germline loops: CDR1 SGHTA, CDR2 FQGNSA. CDR3 length: 11 residues. The V end lost 3 bases, the J end lost 9 bases, and 8 bases lay between the germline ends.